The source of this TCR beta chain is a study of T-cell reconstitution after alpha-beta-depleted transplantation in children. Study-level points and caveats: At the one-year point after transplant, T-cell counts and TCRbeta diversity were found to come mostly from T cells that had been newly produced.

Preparation of the TCRbeta library used unique molecular identifiers. MiXCR, run by TCRdb on the PCR reads, gives a single entry per CDR3 protein. Altogether about 640,000 distinct CDR3 sequences are present, roughly 13% being singletons, with the ten largest covering 2.2%. The CDR3 spans 14 residues. V lost 5 bases and J lost 5; bases outside the gene matches: 5. Many counts were recorded for this clonotype. Its matching antigen is unknown. V usage is TRBV12-3 or TRBV12-4 and J usage is TRBJ1-1; 10 bases are shared with TRBD1. This clonotype was sampled from a male patient aged 10 to 17 who had a stem cell transplant for acute myeloid leukemia, so the T cells may come from the graft donor. The sample consisted of PBMCs, mostly from graft donor cells, taken 360 days after TCRalphabeta/CD19-depleted stem cell transplant. The CDR3 spells CASSLRDRGTEAFF. The CDR3 DNA is TGTGCCAGCAGTCTACGGGACAGGGGAACTGAAGCTTTCTTT.